A selection of T cell receptor beta chains follows, all from one sample in a study of T-cell memory formation after mild COVID-19. Each CDR3 protein is one row after TCRdb ran MiXCR on the 5' RACE reads. The sample lists fewer than 500,000 distinct CDR3 sequences; 25% were seen once. Sequences were obtained from PBMCs or a T cell subset sorted from them (not recorded which). The receptors derive from an adult woman who had mild COVID-19 (a few samples of this study predate the infection). Cell type and time point are not known. Both conserved end residues are part of each CDR3. Each record gives: V gene, clone size, CDR3 length, J gene, D gene, CDR3 protein, CDR3 DNA. The D gene is left open where the match is weak. The listing skips clone size in some rows; elsewhere it reads once, few, many or a size class.

v_gene: TRBV6-5
abundance: NA
len: 14
j_gene: TRBJ1-1
d_gene: TRBD1
CDR3aa: CASSYDQGVNEAFF
CDR3nt: TGTGCCAGCAGTTACGACCAGGGGGTCAATGAAGCTTTCTTT

v_gene: TRBV24-1
abundance: NA
len: 17
j_gene: TRBJ2-1
d_gene: TRBD2
CDR3aa: CATSDTGTSGNYNEQFF
CDR3nt: TGTGCCACCAGTGATACCGGGACTAGCGGGAATTACAATGAGCAGTTCTTC

v_gene: TRBV11-3
abundance: NA
len: 15
j_gene: TRBJ2-3
d_gene: TRBD1
CDR3aa: CASSRPGQITDTQYF
CDR3nt: TGTGCCAGCAGCCGACCGGGACAGATCACAGATACGCAGTATTTT

v_gene: TRBV6-5
abundance: few
len: 12
j_gene: TRBJ2-5
d_gene: TRBD2
CDR3aa: CARQGGQETQYF
CDR3nt: TGTGCCAGGCAGGGAGGGCAAGAGACCCAGTACTTC

v_gene: TRBV4-3
abundance: NA
len: 15
j_gene: TRBJ2-7
d_gene: TRBD2
CDR3aa: CASKPELADSYEQYF
CDR3nt: TGCGCCAGCAAACCAGAGCTAGCGGACTCCTACGAGCAGTACTTC

v_gene: TRBV5-6
abundance: NA
len: 15
j_gene: TRBJ1-1
d_gene: NA
CDR3aa: CASSPSAKRNTEAFF
CDR3nt: TGTGCCAGCAGCCCCTCGGCGAAGAGGAACACTGAAGCTTTCTTT

v_gene: TRBV7-2
abundance: NA
len: 16
j_gene: TRBJ2-4
d_gene: NA
CDR3aa: CASSLAGTIAKNIQYF
CDR3nt: TGTGCCAGCAGCTTAGCCGGGACCATAGCCAAAAACATTCAGTACTTC

v_gene: TRBV12-3/TRBV12-4
abundance: few
len: 15
j_gene: TRBJ2-1
d_gene: TRBD2
CDR3aa: CASSFGAGGLNEQFF
CDR3nt: TGTGCCAGCAGTTTCGGAGCGGGGGGTTTGAATGAGCAGTTCTTC

v_gene: TRBV20-1
abundance: NA
len: 14
j_gene: TRBJ2-3
d_gene: TRBD2
CDR3aa: CSAIGAGGSDTQYF
CDR3nt: TGCAGTGCTATCGGAGCGGGAGGATCAGATACGCAGTATTTT

v_gene: TRBV9
abundance: NA
len: 17
j_gene: TRBJ2-5
d_gene: NA
CDR3aa: CASSAEARVRDQETQYF
CDR3nt: TGTGCCAGCAGCGCCGAGGCCAGAGTAAGAGACCAAGAGACCCAGTACTTC

v_gene: TRBV23-1
abundance: NA
len: 16
j_gene: TRBJ2-5
d_gene: NA
CDR3aa: CASVRGLPPSQETQYF
CDR3nt: TGCGCCAGCGTCAGAGGCCTACCACCATCCCAAGAGACCCAGTACTTC

v_gene: TRBV6-6
abundance: NA
len: 13
j_gene: TRBJ2-7
d_gene: NA
CDR3aa: CASSPPQGGEQYF
CDR3nt: TGTGCCAGCAGTCCCCCACAGGGCGGGGAGCAGTACTTC

v_gene: TRBV4-2
abundance: few
len: 17
j_gene: TRBJ2-3
d_gene: TRBD2
CDR3aa: CASSQPKRGAFTDTQYF
CDR3nt: TGTGCCAGCAGCCAACCTAAGCGGGGGGCCTTCACAGATACGCAGTATTTT

v_gene: TRBV29-1
abundance: few
len: 16
j_gene: TRBJ2-3
d_gene: TRBD1
CDR3aa: CSVESRTGTSTDTQYF
CDR3nt: TGCAGCGTTGAATCCCGGACAGGTACAAGCACAGATACGCAGTATTTT

v_gene: TRBV14
abundance: NA
len: 15
j_gene: TRBJ2-1
d_gene: TRBD2
CDR3aa: CASSTGTSLSNEQFF
CDR3nt: TGTGCCAGCAGCACCGGGACTAGCCTAAGCAATGAGCAGTTCTTC

v_gene: TRBV2
abundance: NA
len: 14
j_gene: TRBJ1-1
d_gene: NA
CDR3aa: CASSGGQKNTEAFF
CDR3nt: TGTGCCAGCAGTGGAGGACAGAAGAACACTGAAGCTTTCTTT

v_gene: TRBV11-2
abundance: few
len: 17
j_gene: TRBJ2-5
d_gene: TRBD1
CDR3aa: CASSPGQGAAGQETQYF
CDR3nt: TGTGCCAGCAGCCCCGGACAGGGGGCGGCCGGGCAAGAGACCCAGTACTTC

v_gene: TRBV20-1
abundance: NA
len: 12
j_gene: TRBJ1-1
d_gene: NA
CDR3aa: CSARGQYTEAFF
CDR3nt: TGCAGTGCTAGAGGACAGTACACTGAAGCTTTCTTT

v_gene: TRBV7-9
abundance: NA
len: 16
j_gene: TRBJ2-7
d_gene: TRBD2
CDR3aa: CASSLAAAGGPYEQYF
CDR3nt: TGTGCCAGCAGCTTAGCGGCGGCGGGGGGACCCTACGAGCAGTACTTC

v_gene: TRBV7-9
abundance: NA
len: 14
j_gene: TRBJ2-7
d_gene: NA
CDR3aa: CASSPRDFAYEQYF
CDR3nt: TGTGCCAGCAGCCCCCGGGACTTCGCCTACGAGCAGTACTTC

v_gene: TRBV11-2
abundance: few
len: 12
j_gene: TRBJ2-5
d_gene: NA
CDR3aa: CASTSRWETQYF
CDR3nt: TGTGCCAGCACCTCTCGTTGGGAGACCCAGTACTTC

v_gene: TRBV9
abundance: few
len: 18
j_gene: TRBJ2-2
d_gene: NA
CDR3aa: CASSVSFGERSVWGELFF
CDR3nt: TGTGCCAGCAGCGTTAGCTTCGGGGAGCGGTCCGTATGGGGGGAGCTGTTTTTT

v_gene: TRBV28
abundance: NA
len: 21
j_gene: TRBJ2-2
d_gene: NA
CDR3aa: CASSSSDSFLATLMNTGELFF
CDR3nt: TGTGCCAGCAGTTCCTCCGACAGTTTTCTAGCCACCCTTATGAACACCGGGGAGCTGTTTTTT

v_gene: TRBV4-3
abundance: NA
len: 19
j_gene: TRBJ2-3
d_gene: TRBD2
CDR3aa: CASSQAISSGDSSTDTQYF
CDR3nt: TGCGCCAGCAGCCAAGCTATTTCTAGCGGGGACAGCAGCACAGATACGCAGTATTTT

v_gene: TRBV6-5
abundance: few
len: 16
j_gene: TRBJ2-2
d_gene: TRBD2
CDR3aa: CASRRGTSEWTGELFF
CDR3nt: TGTGCCAGCAGGCGAGGGACTAGCGAGTGGACCGGGGAGCTGTTTTTT

v_gene: TRBV15
abundance: NA
len: 14
j_gene: TRBJ1-1
d_gene: TRBD1
CDR3aa: CATSRRTGDTEAFF
CDR3nt: TGTGCCACCAGCAGACGCACAGGGGACACTGAAGCTTTCTTT

v_gene: TRBV12-3/TRBV12-4
abundance: NA
len: 15
j_gene: TRBJ2-7
d_gene: NA
CDR3aa: CASANLRGEYYEQYF
CDR3nt: TGTGCCAGCGCTAATCTCCGGGGCGAATACTACGAGCAGTACTTC

v_gene: TRBV18
abundance: few
len: 18
j_gene: TRBJ2-1
d_gene: NA
CDR3aa: CASSPRGDSQDSYNEQFF
CDR3nt: TGTGCCAGCTCACCACGGGGGGACTCACAGGACTCCTACAATGAGCAGTTCTTC

v_gene: TRBV2
abundance: few
len: 17
j_gene: TRBJ2-2
d_gene: TRBD2
CDR3aa: CASTLLAGGPGTGELFF
CDR3nt: TGTGCCAGCACCTTACTAGCGGGAGGGCCGGGCACCGGGGAGCTGTTTTTT

v_gene: TRBV3-1
abundance: NA
len: 13
j_gene: TRBJ1-2
d_gene: NA
CDR3aa: CASSSGLPYGYTF
CDR3nt: TGTGCCAGCAGCTCGGGACTTCCCTATGGCTACACCTTC

v_gene: TRBV5-1
abundance: NA
len: 13
j_gene: TRBJ2-1
d_gene: NA
CDR3aa: CASSFSTPNEQFF
CDR3nt: TGCGCCAGCAGCTTTAGCACTCCCAATGAGCAGTTCTTC

v_gene: TRBV5-1
abundance: many
len: 14
j_gene: TRBJ2-7
d_gene: TRBD1
CDR3aa: CASSLGDRAYEQYF
CDR3nt: TGCGCCAGCAGCTTGGGGGACAGGGCCTACGAGCAGTACTTC

v_gene: TRBV10-3
abundance: NA
len: 15
j_gene: TRBJ2-7
d_gene: TRBD2
CDR3aa: CDISDRGLAGTEQYF
CDR3nt: TGTGACATCAGTGACCGCGGACTAGCGGGTACCGAGCAGTACTTC